A single sample gave rise to the 9 T cell receptor beta chains below, sequenced in a study of blood T cells in healthy people across ages. A second PCR of 7 to 11 cycles used a sample-barcoded 5' primer and a J-beta primer mix. TCRdb processed the 5' RACE reads anew with MiXCR; each CDR3 protein has one entry. The profile shows over 300,000 distinct CDR3 sequences, about half of them singletons. The sequenced sample was blood. These receptors were obtained from a man aged 55-75 years in good health.

This sequence joins TRBV4-2 and TRBJ2-7; D may correspond to TRBD1 or TRBD2 (5 bases each). Germline V gene lookup returns CDR1 LGHNA and CDR2 YNFKEQ. The CDR3 length is 17 residues. V lost 0 bases to trimming and J lost 0 bases, with 15 bases between them. For the CDR3, the DNA is TGTGCCAGCAGCCAAGAAGGTCACCGGGGCAGCTCCTACGAGCAGTACTTC. This codes for CASSQEGHRGSSYEQYF.

The chain uses TRBV30 and TRBJ1-2; D ambiguous. The V and J ends lost 3 bases and 2 bases respectively, with 7 bases between them. The CDR3 is made up of 12 amino acids. Germline values: CDR1 GTSNPN, CDR2 SVGIG (reference sequence). CDR3 loop: CAWREVNYGYTF. The CDR3, as DNA: TGTGCCTGGAGGGAAGTGAACTATGGCTACACCTTC.

This clonotype was counted a few times. This CDR3 reads CASSFSGTGDQSYEQYF. In nucleotides, the CDR3 is TGTGCCAGCAGTTTTTCCGGGACAGGGGACCAATCCTACGAGCAGTACTTC. J is TRBJ2-7 and V is TRBV28; TRBD1 agrees at 10 bases. Germline CDR1 is MDHEN and CDR2 is SYDVKM. J lost 1 base, V lost 3 bases, and 9 bases had no gene match. CDR3 size: 17 residues.

This sequence joins TRBV20-1 and TRBJ2-5, with a weak D call TRBD2 (6 bases). The CDR3 runs to 12 residues. Germline-derived CDR1 and CDR2 are DFQATT and SNEGSKA (reference sequence). V lost 6 bases and J 5 bases, leaving 13 bases between the germline ends. The CDR3 protein is CSARLVLETQYF. For the CDR3, the DNA is TGCAGTGCGAGACTAGTTCTGGAGACCCAGTACTTC.

This chain links TRBV5-1 with TRBJ2-4; the D call may be TRBD1 or TRBD2 (6 bases each). The end of the DNA is better explained by TRBJ2-7, so the J call may be wrong. The CDR3 has 19 amino acids. The germline V gene has CDR1 SGHRS and CDR2 YFSETQ. CDR3 DNA: TGCGCCAGCAGCGCACAGGGTGCGGGGCTGGGCGGAAGGGTCTACGAGCAGTACTTC. Its protein product is CASSAQGAGLGGRVYEQYF.

V and J are TRBV20-1 and TRBJ1-3, with D possibly TRBD1 on 5 matching bases. Germline CDR1 and CDR2: DFQATT and SNEGSKA (reference sequence). With 4 bases removed from V and 0 bases from J, the gap between germline ends came to 10 bases. This CDR3 spans 14 amino acids. CDR3 in DNA: TGCAGTGCTACCGACAGTTCCTCTGGAAACACCATATATTTT. Translated: CSATDSSSGNTIYF.

This chain joins TRBV29-1 and TRBJ2-1, with 10 bases matching TRBD2. CDR1 SQVTM and CDR2 ANQGSEA come from the germline V gene. The CDR3 runs to 14 residues. V was clipped by 5 bases and J by 3 bases; unmatched bases: 4. CDR3 in amino acids: CSVSRLAGYNEQFF. CDR3 sequence (DNA): TGCAGCGTTAGTCGACTAGCGGGCTACAATGAGCAGTTCTTC.

The chain joins TRBV11-2 to TRBJ2-5; D is ambiguous. The J call could be wrong; TRBJ2-7 is a better fit for the DNA end. CDR3 length equals 13 residues. From germline, CDR1 is SGHAT and CDR2 FQNNGV. CDR3 sequence: CASSSAGTYEQYF. Written as DNA, the CDR3 is TGTGCCAGCAGCTCCGCAGGTACCTACGAGCAGTACTTC.

This clonotype turned up a few times. This chain links TRBV29-1 with TRBJ2-3; 8 bases agree with TRBD2. CDR1 SQVTM and CDR2 ANQGSEA come from the germline V gene. This CDR3 has 14 residues. V gave up 1 base and J gave up 4 bases; unmatched junction bases: 4. CDR3 nucleotides: TGCAGCGTTGAAGGGGATAGCGGGGCAGATACGCAGTATTTT. This codes for CSVEGDSGADTQYF.